This T cell receptor beta chain is from a study of blood T cell repertoires in COVID-19 (dated by TCRdb to about 2020). Study-level background: Samples covering the acute and convalescent phases of COVID-19 were provided by collaborators in the United States, Italy and Spain. The material from the prospective study consisted of cDNA or gDNA derived from T cells, B-cell-depleted T cells, or PBMCs. Subjects who had been exposed to COVID-19, were actively infected with it, or had recovered from it provided the deeply sampled blood TCRbeta repertoires that made up the dataset. The repertoires were released in a freely available public database meant as a resource for research on the immune response to SARS-CoV-2. The samples were drawn from the first 160 participants of the ongoing ImmuneRACE study and from 1,200 or so subjects provided by 6 global collaborators. The sample metadata nearly always contained a de-identified subject ID, COVID-19 status, age in years and sex. Where HLA class I and class II types were available, the types were taken from metadata supplied by the sample provider, not from assay-based typing. Overall study outcomes, separate from this receptor: The quantity of clinical and demographic metadata differed by source and by participant and was supplied without curation.

The CDR1 and CDR2 encoded by the germline V gene are SNHLY and FYNNEI. The germline V and J ends show losses of 8 bases and 5 bases respectively, and no gene match explains 10 bases of the junction. Measured from the cysteine to the phenylalanine, the CDR3 is 14 residues long. Only the CDR3 part of the read is kept: 42 bases, read in frame from the first base. TCRbeta CDR3 regions were amplified from genomic DNA using the immunoSEQ Assay, a bias-controlled multiplex PCR. Per the authors' processing: Within the assay, amplification of reference gene primers was used to estimate how many nucleated cells each sample contained. Sequence reads were collapsed and filtered to measure the absolute abundance of every unique TCRbeta CDR3 rearrangement. For each sample, productive Simpson clonality was calculated by taking the square root of Simpson's diversity index across productive rearrangements. Sourced from immuneACCESS, this table was stored by TCRdb with only in-frame sequences that have V and J called. A share of the clones is absent; for the studies checked, an unresolved V gene accounts for under half, and the remainder has no known explanation. The V and J calls and clone size were taken over from that table, and D and trimming were inferred from the DNA. The sample table records over 250,000 clones; 88% of these occur just once. The leading ten clones occupy roughly 0.8% of the sample.

With respect to this clone: It lacks a known antigen. No base quality information exists; no much larger clone differs at one position.

Collaborating institutions collected whole blood in K2EDTA tubes following their own protocols. For TCRbeta analysis, collaborators shipped samples in one of three forms: frozen whole blood, isolated PBMCs, or DNA extracted from either of those sample types. The sequenced sample was peripheral blood. Recombination joined TRBV2 with TRBJ2-5, and TRBD1 matches 8 of the central bases. The TCR comes from a woman aged 30 to 39 with acute or convalescent COVID-19. The CDR3 region reads CASRGQGTGETQYF. The DNA sequence is TGTGCCAGCCGAGGACAGGGCACCGGGGAGACCCAGTACTTC.